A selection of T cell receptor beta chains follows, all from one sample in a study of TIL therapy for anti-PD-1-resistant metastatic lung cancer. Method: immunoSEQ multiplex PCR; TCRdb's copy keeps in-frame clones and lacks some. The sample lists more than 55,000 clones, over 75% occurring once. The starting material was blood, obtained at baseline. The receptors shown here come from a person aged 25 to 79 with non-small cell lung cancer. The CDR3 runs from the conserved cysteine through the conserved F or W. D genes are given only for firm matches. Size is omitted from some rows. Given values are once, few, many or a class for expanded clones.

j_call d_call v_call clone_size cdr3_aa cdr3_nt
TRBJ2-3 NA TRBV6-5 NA CASSYSIGGTDTQYF TGTGCCAGCAGTTACTCGATCGGGGGCACAGATACGCAGTATTTT
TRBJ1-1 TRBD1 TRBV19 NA CASKDRGNTEAFF TGTGCCAGTAAGGACAGGGGGAACACTGAAGCTTTCTTT
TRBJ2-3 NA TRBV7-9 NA CASRPGSADTQYF TGTGCCAGCAGGCCAGGGTCGGCAGATACGCAGTATTTT
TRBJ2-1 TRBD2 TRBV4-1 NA CASSQARLAGVVSYNEQFF TGCGCCAGCAGCCAAGCCAGACTAGCGGGAGTCGTATCCTACAATGAGCAGTTCTTC
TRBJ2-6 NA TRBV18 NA CASSPAITGTGANVLTF TGTGCCAGCTCACCTGCTATTACAGGGACTGGGGCCAACGTCCTGACTTTC
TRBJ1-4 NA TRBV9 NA CASSARASEKLFF TGTGCCAGCAGCGCCCGGGCCTCCGAAAAACTGTTTTTT
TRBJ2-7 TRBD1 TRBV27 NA CASSSGTGASEQYF TGTGCCAGCAGTTCCGGGACAGGGGCCTCCGAGCAGTACTTC
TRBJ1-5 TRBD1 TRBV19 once CASSPGQGRQPQHF TGTGCCAGTAGTCCCGGACAGGGACGGCAGCCCCAGCATTTT
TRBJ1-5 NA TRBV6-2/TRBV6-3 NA CASSLTGVSQPQHF TGTGCCAGCAGTCTCACCGGGGTAAGTCAGCCCCAGCATTTT
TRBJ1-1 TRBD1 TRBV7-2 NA CASSFTGGGTEAFF TGTGCCAGCAGCTTTACAGGGGGTGGAACTGAAGCTTTCTTT
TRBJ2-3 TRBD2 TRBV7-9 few CASSLVASGGYSSTDTQYF TGTGCCAGCAGCTTAGTGGCTAGCGGGGGGTACTCTAGCACAGATACGCAGTATTTT
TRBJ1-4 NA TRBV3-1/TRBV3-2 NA CASSQAVVANEKLFF TGTGCCAGCAGCCAAGCAGTGGTGGCGAATGAAAAACTGTTTTTT
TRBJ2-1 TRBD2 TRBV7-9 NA CASGGLAGEGNEQFF TGTGCCAGCGGGGGTCTAGCGGGAGAAGGGAATGAGCAGTTCTTC
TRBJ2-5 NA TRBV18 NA CASSPPSSSGGETQYF TGTGCCAGCTCACCACCGAGTAGTTCAGGGGGGGAGACCCAGTACTTC
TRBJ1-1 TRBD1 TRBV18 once CASSQGQGGSSTEAFF TGTGCCAGCTCGCAGGGACAGGGGGGAAGCAGCACTGAAGCTTTCTTT
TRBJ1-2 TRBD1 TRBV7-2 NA CASSLAPGQGHGYTF TGTGCCAGCAGCTTAGCCCCCGGACAGGGTCATGGCTACACCTTC
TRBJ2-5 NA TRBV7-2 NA CASSLGLVGVRTQYF TGTGCCAGCAGCTTAGGACTGGTAGGGGTGAGGACCCAGTACTTC
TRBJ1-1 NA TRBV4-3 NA CASSPYLLGGTEAFF TGCGCCAGCAGCCCTTATCTCTTAGGGGGCACTGAAGCTTTCTTT
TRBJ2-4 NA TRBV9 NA CASSVSTGNIQYF TGTGCCAGCAGCGTTTCGACAGGAAACATTCAGTACTTC
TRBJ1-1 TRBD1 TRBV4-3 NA CASSQAETGGNTEAFF TGCGCCAGCAGCCAAGCCGAGACAGGGGGGAACACTGAAGCTTTCTTT
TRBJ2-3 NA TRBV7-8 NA CASSLVGPTDTQYF TGTGCCAGCAGCTTAGTAGGCCCCACAGATACGCAGTATTTT
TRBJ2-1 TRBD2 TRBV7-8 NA CASSLVLGAGGGEQFF TGTGCCAGCAGCTTAGTCTTAGGAGCGGGAGGGGGGGAGCAGTTCTTC
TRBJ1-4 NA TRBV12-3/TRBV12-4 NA CASSFNVGEKLFF TGTGCCAGCAGTTTTAACGTTGGTGAAAAACTGTTTTTT
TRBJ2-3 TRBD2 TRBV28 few CASSFASYSGISTDTQYF TGTGCCAGCAGTTTTGCCAGCTATAGCGGGATTAGCACAGATACGCAGTATTTT
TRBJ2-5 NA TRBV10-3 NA CAISVNDQETQYF TGTGCCATCAGTGTTAACGACCAAGAGACCCAGTACTTC
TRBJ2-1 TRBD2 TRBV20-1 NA CSASGTRSYNEQFF TGCAGTGCTAGTGGGACTAGATCCTACAATGAGCAGTTCTTC
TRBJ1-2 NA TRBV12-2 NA CASRLWGYTF TGTGCAAGTCGCTTATGGGGCTACACCTTC
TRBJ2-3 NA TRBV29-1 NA CSVQPGLGTDTQYF TGCAGCGTACAACCGGGACTGGGCACAGATACGCAGTATTTT